The TCR beta chain described here comes from a study of blood T cells in healthy people across ages. CDR1 and CDR2 from the germline V gene are ENHRY and SYGVKD. There are 15 residues in the CDR3. V trimming: 10 bases; J trimming: 11 bases; junction bases outside the gene matches: 19. The use of a sample-barcoded 5' primer and a J-beta primer mix characterized a second PCR of roughly 6 to 11 cycles. With 12 random nucleotides, a template-switch adaptor tagged each individual cDNA molecule. MiXCR, applied by TCRdb to the 5' RACE reads, yields one record per CDR3 protein. The data contain 1.5 million to 1.8 million distinct CDR3 sequences, 42% of them singletons. RNA extraction gave at least 5 micrograms of total RNA per sample. General study points: Donor CMV status was unknown, possibly confounding expanded clonotype changes. Since the PBMCs were unsorted, naive and antigen-experienced cells could not be conclusively compared.

This clonotype was picked up one time. Its antigen is not known. This TCR derives from a woman aged 18-29 years in good health. The chain uses TRBV10-3 and TRBJ2-5; 10 nucleotides line up with TRBD1. The sample was blood. The DNA for the CDR3 is TGTGCCACCAGCAACCCGGGACAGGGGTACAATGAGCAGTACTTC. Encoded protein: CATSNPGQGYNEQYF.